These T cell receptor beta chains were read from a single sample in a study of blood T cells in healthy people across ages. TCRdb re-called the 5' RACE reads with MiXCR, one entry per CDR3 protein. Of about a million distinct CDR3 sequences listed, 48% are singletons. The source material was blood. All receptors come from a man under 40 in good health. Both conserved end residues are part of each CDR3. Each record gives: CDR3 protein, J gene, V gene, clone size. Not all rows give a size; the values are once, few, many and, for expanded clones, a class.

CASSPSGTGVYGYTF | TRBJ1-2 | TRBV5-1 | -
CASSQDAGTGSTYEQYF | TRBJ2-7 | TRBV4-3 | -
CASSNLDNGRDETQYF | - | TRBV21-1 | -
CAISEVAAQETQYF | TRBJ2-5 | TRBV10-3 | -
CASSLDSSTNYGYTF | TRBJ1-2 | TRBV4-1 | -
CASSLRLTGGYEQYF | TRBJ2-7 | TRBV13 | -
CASSSLGEQYF | - | TRBV7-9 | many
CASSSPAGGAYEQYF | TRBJ2-7 | TRBV6-2/TRBV6-3 | -
CASSPGQGARQPQHF | TRBJ1-5 | TRBV6-6 | few
CASSLGTVSTDTQYF | TRBJ2-3 | TRBV28 | many